One and the same sample provided the 8 T cell receptor beta chains below, sequenced in a study of blood T cells in healthy people across ages. Next came a second PCR, run for about 7 to 11 cycles, which used a sample-barcoded 5' primer along with a J-beta primer mix. TCRdb fed the 5' RACE reads into MiXCR, producing one record per CDR3 protein. The sample has some 1.1 million distinct CDR3 sequences; 30% to 40% are singletons. The sequenced sample was blood. The origin of the receptors is a man aged 18 to 29 in good health.

This chain connects TRBV6-1 to TRBJ1-5; TRBD1 matches 8 bases. J gave up 0 bases and V 6 bases, and 13 bases lay outside the gene matches. The germline CDR1 and CDR2 sequences are MNHNS and SASEGT. The CDR3 totals 18 residues. The CDR3 loop reads CASRISNGQGYSNQPQHF. The DNA of the CDR3 is TGTGCCAGCAGGATCAGCAATGGACAGGGCTATAGCAATCAGCCCCAGCATTTT.

The J gene is TRBJ2-5, the V gene TRBV20-1; tentatively, D is TRBD2 (6 bases). The CDR3 runs 16 residues. The germline V gene encodes CDR1 DFQATT and CDR2 SNEGSKA (reference sequence). Between the trimmed V and J ends, which lost 1 base and 0 bases, there was a span of 15 bases. The DNA of the CDR3 is TGCAGTGCTAGAGGATTGGCAGTAGCGGACCAAGAGACCCAGTACTTC. Its protein product is CSARGLAVADQETQYF.

The chain couples TRBV10-3 to TRBJ2-5; TRBD1 might be the D (5 bases). The V gene lost 2 bases and the J gene lost 5 bases, with 15 bases spanning the gap. In germline, CDR1 is ENHRY, CDR2 SYGVKD. The CDR3 is 15 residues long. The CDR3 DNA reads as TGTGCCATCAGTGAGCCAAACATGTCAGGGGAGACCCAGTACTTC. Translating it yields CAISEPNMSGETQYF.

Ten or more counts support this clonotype. The J gene is TRBJ2-3, the V gene TRBV7-2; no clear D gene. The V end lost 1 base, the J end lost 1 base, and 9 bases lay between the germline ends. Per the germline V gene, CDR1 is SGHTA and CDR2 is FQGNSA. The CDR3 runs to 15 residues. CDR3 nucleotide sequence: TGTGCCAGCAGCTTAGGCGGACGCGGCACAGATACGCAGTATTTT. It yields the protein CASSLGGRGTDTQYF.

The J gene is TRBJ2-2, the V gene TRBV6-5; TRBD2 is a possible D gene (6 bases). V lost 5 bases, J lost 2 bases, and 9 bases lay in between. Germline lookup yields CDR1 MNHEY and CDR2 SVGAGI. This CDR3 has 14 amino acids. CDR3 nucleotide sequence: TGTGCCAGCAGTCGCGGGATCAACACCGGGGAGCTGTTTTTT. Translated: CASSRGINTGELFF.

This clonotype was counted a few times. This sequence joins TRBV12-3 or TRBV12-4 and TRBJ2-6; D gene ambiguous. The CDR3 spans 15 residues. V was cut by 7 bases and J by 0 bases, with 10 bases left in between. CDR3 protein: CASTWASSGANVLTF. The CDR3 DNA sequence: TGTGCCAGCACCTGGGCTAGCTCTGGGGCCAACGTCCTGACTTTC.

V usage is TRBV10-3 and J usage is TRBJ2-1; D is ambiguous. Trimming left V 11 bases short and J 7 bases short, with 12 bases between. The CDR3 covers 11 residues. Germline V lookup: CDR1 ENHRY, CDR2 SYGVKD. CDR3 sequence: CASKSENEQFF. CDR3 DNA sequence: TGTGCCTCCAAAAGCGAGAATGAGCAGTTCTTC.

This clonotype has a handful of counts. The chain employs TRBV6-1 and TRBJ1-1; D not resolved. The V gene's germline CDR1 is MNHNS and CDR2 SASEGT. V lost 0 bases to trimming and J lost 0 bases, with 11 bases between them. The CDR3 runs to 16 residues. The CDR3 DNA is TGTGCCAGCAGTGAAGCGCTGGCCTACGTGAACACTGAAGCTTTCTTT. Translation gives CASSEALAYVNTEAFF.